Listed here are 20 T cell receptor beta chains from one sample, sequenced in a study of cytomegalovirus exposure and HLA in healthy donors. The PCR had 60 Vbeta and 13 Jbeta primers. The protocol was immunoSEQ multiplex PCR, while the TCRdb copy is restricted to in-frame clones and leaves out a portion. The sample lists about 190,000 clones; roughly three quarters were seen once. The sequencing sample was made of PBMCs. Receptors were obtained from a woman in her fifties or sixties in good health and CMV-seronegative.

The CDR3 DNA is TGTGCCAGCAGTCTCGGACAGCTTTACGAGCAGTACTTC. It specifies CASSLGQLYEQYF. The chain links TRBV28 to TRBJ2-7, with a weak D call TRBD1 (6 bases). Per the germline V gene, CDR1 is MDHEN and CDR2 is SYDVKM. The CDR3 totals 13 residues. The V gene lost 5 bases and the J gene lost 4 bases, with 12 bases spanning the gap.

The chain is built from TRBV5-3 and TRBJ1-5; TRBD1 matches 9 bases. TRBV5-3 has ORF status, its function being uncertain. V lost 3 bases to trimming and J lost 0 bases; unmatched junction nucleotides: 7. The CDR3 is 17 residues long. CDR3: CARSSTGTGNSNQPQHF. In DNA, the CDR3 is TGTGCCAGAAGCTCGACCGGGACAGGGAATAGCAATCAGCCCCAGCATTTT.

This CDR3 reads CASTWAWDSNYGYTF. The CDR3 DNA is TGTGCCAGTACGTGGGCTTGGGACAGCAACTATGGCTACACCTTC. This chain joins TRBV19 and TRBJ1-2; 7 nucleotides align to TRBD1. Germline values: CDR1 LNHDA, CDR2 SQIVND (reference sequence). V dropped 7 bases and J dropped 2; count of bases not matched to a gene: 10. The CDR3 is made up of 15 amino acids.

This chain links TRBV6-1 with TRBJ2-2; perhaps TRBD2 as D (7 bases). Germline assignment: CDR1 MNHNS and CDR2 SASEGT. This CDR3 has 14 amino acids. The V end was cut by 4 bases, the J end by 5 bases, with 11 bases between. The DNA for the CDR3 is TGTGCCAGCAGTGTTGAGGGGGGGACCGGGGAGCTGTTTTTT. Its translation is CASSVEGGTGELFF.

This chain links TRBV6-6 with TRBJ2-5; 10 bases are shared with TRBD2. The DNA matches TRBJ2-7 better at its end, which makes the J call doubtful. This CDR3 is 15 amino acids long. Looked up from germline, CDR1 is MNHNY and CDR2 is SVGAGI (reference sequence). Here the CDR3 reads CASSSPSGSAYEQYF. The CDR3 nucleotides are TGTGCCAGCAGTTCCCCTAGCGGGAGCGCCTACGAGCAGTACTTC.

The V and J genes are TRBV10-3 and TRBJ2-1; the match to TRBD1 covers 9 bases. Losses at the gene ends were 6 bases for V and 4 bases for J; bases not matched to a gene: 19. Germline-derived CDR1 and CDR2 are ENHRY and SYGVKD. This CDR3 contains 19 residues. This CDR3 reads CAIRKEGNRGLMFYNEQFF. The CDR3 bases are TGTGCCATCAGGAAGGAGGGAAACAGGGGGCTGATGTTTTACAATGAGCAGTTCTTC.

This rearrangement joins TRBV28 to TRBJ1-2; 8 bases are shared with TRBD1. Trimming cost V 2 bases and J 7 bases; bases outside gene matches: 3. From germline, CDR1 is MDHEN and CDR2 SYDVKM. The CDR3 has 13 residues. CDR3 in amino acids: CASSLPDRGGYTF. In DNA, the CDR3 is TGTGCCAGCAGTTTACCAGACAGGGGTGGCTACACCTTC.

The V and J genes are TRBV5-1 and TRBJ1-6; D not resolved. V lost 0 bases and J lost 0, with 4 bases in between. The length of the CDR3 is 15 residues. Germline CDR1 reads SGHRS; CDR2 reads YFSETQ. The CDR3 sequence is CASSLASSYNSPLHF. Here the CDR3 DNA reads TGCGCCAGCAGCTTGGCGAGCTCCTATAATTCACCCCTCCACTTT.

The chain carries TRBV28 and TRBJ1-3; D not resolved. Between the trimmed V and J ends, which lost 7 bases and 0 bases, there was a span of 10 bases. The CDR3 is made up of 14 amino acids. CDR1 is MDHEN and CDR2 is SYDVKM in the germline V gene. CDR3 region: CASTTAYSGNTIYF. CDR3 in DNA: TGTGCCAGCACTACAGCATACTCTGGAAACACCATATATTTT.

The rearrangement links TRBV7-2 to TRBJ2-1; D is perhaps TRBD2 (7 bases). Germline V gives CDR1 SGHTA, CDR2 FQGNSA. The CDR3 extends over 19 amino acids. V was clipped by 3 bases and J by 6 bases, with 27 bases between them. Here the CDR3 reads CASSFTEPSLGGLPNEQFF. The CDR3, as DNA: TGTGCCAGCAGCTTTACCGAACCTTCTTTGGGGGGGCTCCCCAATGAGCAGTTCTTC.

This clone has a handful of counts. The V and J genes are TRBV6-6 and TRBJ1-6; 9 positions agree with TRBD1. Trimming cost V 5 bases and J 7 bases; bases outside gene matches: 6. The CDR3 runs 15 residues. Germline V gene data show CDR1 as MNHNY and CDR2 as SVGAGI (reference sequence). This CDR3 reads CASSPGDRVNSPLHF. Written as DNA, the CDR3 is TGTGCCAGCAGTCCCGGGGACAGGGTGAATTCACCCCTCCACTTT.

This sequence joins TRBV2 and TRBJ2-5; D gene unclear. The DNA end lines up better with TRBJ2-7; the J call may be wrong. The CDR3 runs 10 residues. The germline CDR1 and CDR2 sequences are SNHLY and FYNNEI. CDR3 in DNA: TGTGCCAGCAGTTCGTACGAGCAGTACTTC. Translation gives CASSSYEQYF.

This chain connects TRBV11-2 to TRBJ1-2; TRBD1 agrees at 7 bases. Losses at the gene ends were 5 bases for V and 2 bases for J; bases not matched to a gene: 11. The germline V gene encodes CDR1 SGHAT and CDR2 FQNNGV. The CDR3 has 16 residues. The CDR3 here is CASSHISRGSNYGYTF. Here the CDR3 DNA reads TGTGCCAGCAGCCACATCAGCAGGGGGTCGAACTATGGCTACACCTTC.

V gene TRBV29-1 combines with J gene TRBJ2-3, with D perhaps TRBD1 (6 bases). Per the germline V gene, CDR1 is SQVTM and CDR2 is ANQGSEA. V lost 4 bases to trimming and J lost 6 bases, with 17 bases between them. The CDR3 runs to 14 residues. DNA of the CDR3: TGCAGCGTTGGAGGGTTAGGGGGACCGGATACGCAGTATTTT. Protein sequence: CSVGGLGGPDTQYF.

The genes are TRBV10-3 and TRBJ2-7; perhaps TRBD2 as D (6 bases). Germline V gene data show CDR1 as ENHRY and CDR2 as SYGVKD. With 2 bases removed from V and 2 bases from J, the gap between germline ends came to 19 bases. This CDR3 is built from 17 residues. The CDR3 sequence: CAISERTTGTATYEQYF. CDR3 nucleotide sequence: TGTGCCATCAGTGAGAGGACGACGGGGACTGCTACCTACGAGCAGTACTTC.

The sample holds a few counts of this clone. The chain employs TRBV6-5 and TRBJ2-2, with 15 bases fitting TRBD2. This CDR3 spans 16 amino acids. The germline gives CDR1 MNHEY, CDR2 SVGAGI. Unmatched junction bases numbered 2, after V lost 4 bases and J lost 5 bases. The CDR3 spells CASSLGLAGGTGELFF. The CDR3 DNA follows: TGTGCCAGCAGTTTGGGACTAGCGGGAGGAACCGGGGAGCTGTTTTTT.

The chain joins TRBV15 to TRBJ2-1; D ambiguous. CDR1 and CDR2 (germline): LNHNV, YYDKDF (reference sequence). The CDR3 has 13 residues. V shed 1 base and J shed 7 bases, with 8 bases lying between them. The CDR3 region is CATSRVTGNEQFF. The CDR3 DNA sequence: TGTGCCACCAGCAGAGTGACGGGTAATGAGCAGTTCTTC.

V gene TRBV27 combines with J gene TRBJ1-3, with a weak D call TRBD1 (6 bases). The V end lost 4 bases, the J end lost 0 bases, and 7 bases lay between the germline ends. The CDR3 consists of 14 residues. Germline V gene sequence: CDR1 MNHEY, CDR2 SMNVEV (reference sequence). The CDR3 region is CASSSRGSGNTIYF. Written as DNA, the CDR3 is TGTGCCAGCAGTTCCAGGGGCTCTGGAAACACCATATATTTT.

This chain links TRBV4-1 with TRBJ1-3; a possible D gene is TRBD1 (5 bases). The CDR3 sequence is 16 residues long. Trimming removed 1 base at V and 4 bases at J, with 14 bases between. The V gene's germline CDR1 is MGHRA and CDR2 YSYEKL. The CDR3 region is CASSQAGPGDGNTIYF. As DNA, the CDR3 is TGCGCCAGCAGCCAAGCAGGGCCAGGAGACGGAAACACCATATATTTT.

The chain uses TRBV7-9 and TRBJ2-3; D gene uncertain. Germline V gene data show CDR1 as SEHNR and CDR2 as FQNEAQ (reference sequence). The CDR3 covers 14 residues. Trimming removed 3 bases at V and 1 base at J, with 8 bases between. Here the CDR3 reads CASSFGARTDTQYF. CDR3 DNA: TGTGCCAGCAGCTTCGGAGCGCGCACAGATACGCAGTATTTT.